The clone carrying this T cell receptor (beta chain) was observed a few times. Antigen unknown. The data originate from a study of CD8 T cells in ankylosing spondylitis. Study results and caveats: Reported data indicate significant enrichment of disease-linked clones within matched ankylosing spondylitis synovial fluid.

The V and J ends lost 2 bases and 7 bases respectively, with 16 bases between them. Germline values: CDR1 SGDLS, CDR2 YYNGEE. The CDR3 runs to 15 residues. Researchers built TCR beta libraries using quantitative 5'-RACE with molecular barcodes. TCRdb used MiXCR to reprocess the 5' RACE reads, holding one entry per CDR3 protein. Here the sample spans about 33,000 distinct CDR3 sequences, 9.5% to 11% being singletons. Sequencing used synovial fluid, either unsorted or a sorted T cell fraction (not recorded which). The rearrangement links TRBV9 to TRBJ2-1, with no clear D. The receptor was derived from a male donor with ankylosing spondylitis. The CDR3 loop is CASSVETPAWNEQFF. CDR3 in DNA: TGTGCCAGCAGCGTCGAGACACCCGCATGGAATGAGCAGTTCTTC.